This is a list of T cell receptor beta chains from one sample in a study of blood T cell repertoires in COVID-19. Method: immunoSEQ multiplex PCR; TCRdb's copy keeps in-frame clones and lacks some. The sample lists roughly 230,000 clones, approximately 80% occurring once. Sequenced: peripheral blood. These receptors came from a woman in her forties or fifties with acute or convalescent COVID-19. The CDR3 runs from the conserved cysteine through the conserved F or W. D genes are given only for firm matches. A row's size may be missing; if present it is once, few, many or a size class.

cdr3_length,clone_size,d_call,v_call,j_call,cdr3_aa,cdr3_nt
14,.,.,TRBV30,TRBJ1-5,CAWSVNRLNQPQHF,TGTGCCTGGAGTGTAAACAGGCTCAATCAGCCCCAGCATTTT
14,.,.,TRBV6-5,TRBJ2-2,CASSRDTYTGELFF,TGTGCCAGCAGCCGAGACACCTACACCGGGGAGCTGTTTTTT
16,few,TRBD1,TRBV5-6,TRBJ1-5,CASSCPQGLIDQPQHF,TGTGCCAGCAGCTGTCCACAGGGGCTAATTGATCAGCCCCAGCATTTT
14,.,TRBD1,TRBV30,TRBJ1-2,CAWTGTAFSYGYTF,TGTGCCTGGACCGGGACAGCCTTTAGCTATGGCTACACCTTC
13,.,.,TRBV7-2,TRBJ2-3,CASSLGARDTQYF,TGTGCCAGCAGCTTGGGGGCCCGGGATACGCAGTATTTT
13,.,.,TRBV6-4,TRBJ1-3,CASPKGYGNTIYF,TGTGCCAGCCCTAAGGGGTACGGAAACACCATATATTTT
14,.,TRBD2,TRBV14,TRBJ2-7,CASSLGTSGYEQYF,TGTGCCAGCAGCCTGGGGACTAGCGGGTACGAGCAGTACTTC
18,.,TRBD1,TRBV28,TRBJ2-7,CASSPLPGQGIRGYEQYF,TGTGCCAGCAGCCCTCTCCCGGGACAGGGGATCCGAGGCTACGAGCAGTACTTC
13,.,.,TRBV5-1,TRBJ1-2,CASSSGSEDGYTF,TGCGCCAGCAGCAGCGGGTCGGAGGATGGCTACACCTTC
16,.,.,TRBV28,TRBJ2-2,CASSSERVANTGELFF,TGTGCCAGCAGTTCTGAGCGGGTAGCGAACACCGGGGAGCTGTTTTTT
18,.,TRBD2,TRBV15,TRBJ2-4,CATSRDIPRGGAENIQYF,TGTGCCACCAGCAGAGATATTCCTCGCGGGGGGGCGGAGAACATTCAGTACTTC
14,.,.,TRBV3-1/TRBV3-2,TRBJ2-1,CASGGDLSYNEQFF,TGTGCCAGCGGGGGCGACTTGTCCTACAATGAGCAGTTCTTC